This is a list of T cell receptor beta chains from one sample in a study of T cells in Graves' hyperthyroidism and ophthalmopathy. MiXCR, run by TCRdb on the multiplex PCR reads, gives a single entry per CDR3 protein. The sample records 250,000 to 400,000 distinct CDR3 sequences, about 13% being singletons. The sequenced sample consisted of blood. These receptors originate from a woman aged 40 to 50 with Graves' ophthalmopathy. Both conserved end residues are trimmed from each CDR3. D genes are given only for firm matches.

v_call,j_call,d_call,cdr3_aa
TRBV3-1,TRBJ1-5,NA,ASGGASQPQH
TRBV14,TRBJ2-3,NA,ASSQEAGRTDTQY
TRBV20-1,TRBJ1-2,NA,SAKTWEGAKGYT
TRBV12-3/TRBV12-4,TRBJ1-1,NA,ASSLALTGTEAF
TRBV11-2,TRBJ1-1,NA,ASSLVWPLSTEAF
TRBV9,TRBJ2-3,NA,ASSETDGGTDTQY
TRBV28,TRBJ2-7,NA,ASSTVYEQY
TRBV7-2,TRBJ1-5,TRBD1,ASSLAGQGHQPQH
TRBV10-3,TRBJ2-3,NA,ASEGRFADTQY
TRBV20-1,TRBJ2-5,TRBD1,SALGRDRGLETQY
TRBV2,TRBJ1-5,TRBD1,ASSDQDRGAPVSNQPQH
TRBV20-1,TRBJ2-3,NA,SARDIGSHTDTQY
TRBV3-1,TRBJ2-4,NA,ASSHPPGVGRNIQY
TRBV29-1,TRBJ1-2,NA,SVDSGQAKGGYT
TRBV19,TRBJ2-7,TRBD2,ASISSGMGEQY
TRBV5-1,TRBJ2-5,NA,ASSGGALQETQY
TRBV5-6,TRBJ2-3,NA,ASSLWPPDTQY
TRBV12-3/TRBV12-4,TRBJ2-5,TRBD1,ASTIQGSETQY
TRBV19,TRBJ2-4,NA,ASRPSAKNIQY
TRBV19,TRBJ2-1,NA,ASSMDVNEQF
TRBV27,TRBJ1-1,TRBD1,ASSGQGPATEAF
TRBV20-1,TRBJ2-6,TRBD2,SALPPSGDSGANVLT